This TCR beta chain comes out of a study of blood T cells in healthy people across ages. With each sample, at least 5 micrograms of total RNA were extracted. V was clipped by 4 bases and J by 4 bases, with 5 bases between them. The CDR3 is 10 residues long. The germline V gene encodes CDR1 DFQATT and CDR2 SNEGSKA (reference sequence). The use of a sample-barcoded 5' primer and a J-beta primer mix characterized a second PCR of about 7 to 12 cycles. TCRdb called the 5' RACE reads again in MiXCR, with one record for every CDR3 protein. Of about 1.5 million distinct CDR3 sequences listed, less than 45% are singletons. This clonotype has ten or more counts.

The sequenced material came from blood. The TCR originated in a woman in her late teens or twenties in good health. The genes are TRBV20-1 and TRBJ2-7, with D unclear. CDR3 in DNA: TGCAGTGCTAATGGTTACGAGCAGTACTTC. Residues: CSANGYEQYF.